Described below is a single TCR beta chain sequence and its context. No antigen is known for it. The junction departs from the called germline gene at one end, perhaps through a read error. Based on clinical symptoms, serum thyroxine and TRAb, thyroid ultrasound and orbital computed tomography, diagnoses were reached. Amplification targeted TCR beta CDR3 regions from RNA transcripts. HTBI primers drove first-round RT-PCR of the TCR CDR3. TCRdb itself ran the multiplex PCR reads through MiXCR, one entry per CDR3 protein. The repertoire includes approximately 410,000 distinct CDR3 sequences, roughly 13% of them detected once, and approximately 5.8% sits in the top ten. The entry originates in a study of T cells in Graves' hyperthyroidism and ophthalmopathy. Turning to the study itself: Sampling of peripheral blood happened at initial diagnosis, prior to any treatment.

Points from the study as a whole: Clonotypes that were expanded in thyroid above 0.001 mostly appeared in blood too. From stable hyperthyroidism, ophthalmopathy was set apart by a 13 V-J model.

The CDR3 loop spans 14 amino acids. Looked up from germline, CDR1 is MNHEY and CDR2 is SMNVEV (reference sequence). The sequence came from a woman aged 18-29 years with Graves' hyperthyroidism. V usage is TRBV27 and J usage is TRBJ1-6; possible D gene TRBD1, 6 bases. The sequencing input was blood. The CDR3 region is CAGSSARGFSPLHF. The CDR3 DNA reads TGTGCCGGCAGTTCCGCCAGGGGATTCTCACCCCTCCACTTT.